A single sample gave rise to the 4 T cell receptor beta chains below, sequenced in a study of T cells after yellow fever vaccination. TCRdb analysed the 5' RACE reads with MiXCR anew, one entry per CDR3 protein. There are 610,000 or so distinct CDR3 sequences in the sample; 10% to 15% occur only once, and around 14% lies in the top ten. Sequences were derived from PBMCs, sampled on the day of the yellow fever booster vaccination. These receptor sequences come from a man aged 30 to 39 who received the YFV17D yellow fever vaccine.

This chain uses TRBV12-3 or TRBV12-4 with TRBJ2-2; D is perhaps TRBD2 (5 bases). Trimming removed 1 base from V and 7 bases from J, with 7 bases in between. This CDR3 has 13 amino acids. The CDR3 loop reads CASSLGGFGELFF. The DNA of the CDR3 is TGTGCCAGCAGTTTAGGAGGGTTCGGGGAGCTGTTTTTT.

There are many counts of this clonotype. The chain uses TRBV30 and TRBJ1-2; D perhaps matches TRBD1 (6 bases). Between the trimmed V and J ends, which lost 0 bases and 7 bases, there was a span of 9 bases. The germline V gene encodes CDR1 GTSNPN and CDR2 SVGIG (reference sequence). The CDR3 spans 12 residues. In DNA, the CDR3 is TGTGCCTGGAGTGTACAGGGAGGTGGCTACACCTTC. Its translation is CAWSVQGGGYTF.

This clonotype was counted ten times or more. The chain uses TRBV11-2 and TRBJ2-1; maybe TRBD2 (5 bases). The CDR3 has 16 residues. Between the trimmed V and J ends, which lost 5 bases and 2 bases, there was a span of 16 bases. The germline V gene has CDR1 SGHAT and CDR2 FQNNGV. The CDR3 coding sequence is TGTGCCAGCAGCCTGCACCTAGCAGGCACCTACAATGAGCAGTTCTTC. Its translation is CASSLHLAGTYNEQFF.

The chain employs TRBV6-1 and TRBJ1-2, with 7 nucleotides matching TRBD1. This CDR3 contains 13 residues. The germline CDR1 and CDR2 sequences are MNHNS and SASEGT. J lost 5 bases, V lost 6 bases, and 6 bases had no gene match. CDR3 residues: CASRKGQFYGYTF. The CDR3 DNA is TGTGCCAGCAGAAAGGGACAGTTTTATGGCTACACCTTC.